This T cell receptor (beta chain) was found in a study of blood T cell repertoires in COVID-19. This table comes from immunoSEQ multiplex PCR, and its TCRdb copy is limited to in-frame clones, with some not included. Of about 220,000 clones in the sample, 75% to 85% were seen once. Sequenced material: peripheral blood. This TCR derives from a man between 50 and 59 years old with active or convalescent COVID-19.

The CDR3 protein is CASSFRTGTTGELFF. In DNA, the CDR3 is TGCGCCAGCAGCTTTAGGACAGGGACCACCGGGGAGCTGTTTTTT. The chain is built from TRBV5-1 and TRBJ2-2; the match to TRBD1 covers 8 bases. CDR1 SGHRS and CDR2 YFSETQ come from the germline V gene. Trimming at V came to 2 bases and at J to 4 bases, leaving 4 bases not matched to a gene. The CDR3 consists of 15 residues.